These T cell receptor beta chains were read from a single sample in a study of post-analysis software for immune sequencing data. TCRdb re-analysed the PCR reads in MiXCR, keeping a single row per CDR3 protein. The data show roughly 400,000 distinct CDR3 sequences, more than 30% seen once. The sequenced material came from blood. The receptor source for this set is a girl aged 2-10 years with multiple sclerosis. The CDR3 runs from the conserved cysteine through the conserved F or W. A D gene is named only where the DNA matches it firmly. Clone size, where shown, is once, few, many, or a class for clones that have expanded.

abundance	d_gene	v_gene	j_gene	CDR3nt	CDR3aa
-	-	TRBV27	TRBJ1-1	TGTGCCAGCAGTTTAAGGCACAGAACTGAAGCTTTCTTT	CASSLRHRTEAFF
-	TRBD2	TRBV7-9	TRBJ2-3	TGTGCCAGCAGTCCCGGGGAGGGATATACGCAGTATTTT	CASSPGEGYTQYF
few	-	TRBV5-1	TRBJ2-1	TGCGCCAGCAGCCCCAGTGTGAGCTCCTACAATGAGCAGTTCTTC	CASSPSVSSYNEQFF
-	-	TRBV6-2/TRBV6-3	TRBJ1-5	TGTGCCAGCAGTATGGGGGGCCGGAGCAATCAGCCCCAGCATTTT	CASSMGGRSNQPQHF
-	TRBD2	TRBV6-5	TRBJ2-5	TGTGCCAGCAGTTACGGCCTAGCGGACCCTACGATATCTTTATACCAAGAGACCCAGTACTTC	CASSYGLADPTISLYQETQYF
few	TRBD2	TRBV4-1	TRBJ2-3	TGCGCCAGCAGCCAAGAAAGGCCCTCTAGCGGGGGGGCCGAGCGCACAGATACGCAGTATTTT	CASSQERPSSGGAERTDTQYF
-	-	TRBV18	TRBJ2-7	TGTGCCAGCTCTCTCGGACAAGTCGACGAGCAGTACTTC	CASSLGQVDEQYF
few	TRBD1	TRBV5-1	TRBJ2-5	TGCGCCAGCAGCTCGGGACAGGGGATAAGCGAGACCCAGTACTTC	CASSSGQGISETQYF
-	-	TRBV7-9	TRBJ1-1	TGTGCCAGCAGCGAAGCAGGGGTTGTCACTGAAGCTTTCTTT	CASSEAGVVTEAFF
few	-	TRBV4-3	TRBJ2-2	TGCGCCAGCAGCCTCCAAGGCGTGACCGGGGAGCTGTTTTTT	CASSLQGVTGELFF
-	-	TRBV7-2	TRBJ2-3	TGTGCCAGCAGCTTAGCGCTAAGGGGCGGGGGCTCCACAGATACGCAGTATTTT	CASSLALRGGGSTDTQYF
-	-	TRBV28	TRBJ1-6	TGTGCCAGCAGTTTAACGAAAATAAGACCCCTCCACTTT	CASSLTKIRPLHF
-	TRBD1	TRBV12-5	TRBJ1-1	TGTGCTAGTGGTTTGGAGAACAGGGGTTGGAACACTGAAGCTTTCTTT	CASGLENRGWNTEAFF
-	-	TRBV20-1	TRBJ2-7	TGCAGTGTCCGCCCCGGCTATACGTTCTCCTACGAGCAGTACTTC	CSVRPGYTFSYEQYF
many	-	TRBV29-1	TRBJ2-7	TGCAGCGTTGAAGTGGTCAATTCCTACGAGCAGTACTTC	CSVEVVNSYEQYF
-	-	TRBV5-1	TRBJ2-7	TGCGCCAGCAGCGGCAGAGCAGCGGTCCACGAGCAGTACTTC	CASSGRAAVHEQYF
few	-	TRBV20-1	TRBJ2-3	TGCAGTGCTATTGCCGGGAGTAGGGGTGATACGCAGTATTTT	CSAIAGSRGDTQYF
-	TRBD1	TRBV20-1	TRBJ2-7	TGCAGTGCTAGAGATCAGGGGCAGGGGGACTACGAGCAGTACTTC	CSARDQGQGDYEQYF
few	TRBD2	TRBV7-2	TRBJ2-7	TGTGCCAGCAGCCCTTGGACTAGCGGTAACTACGAGCGGTACTTC	CASSPWTSGNYERYF
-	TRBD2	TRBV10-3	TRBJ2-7	TGTGCCATCAGTGGGGAGGGCAGGCTTACCTACGAGCAGTACTTC	CAISGEGRLTYEQYF
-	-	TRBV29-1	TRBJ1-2	TGCAGCGTTGAAAAGACAGTTTGGCATGGCTACACCTTC	CSVEKTVWHGYTF
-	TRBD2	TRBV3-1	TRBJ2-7	TGTGCCAGCAGCCTAAATCTCGGACTAGCTTCCTACGAGCAGTACTTC	CASSLNLGLASYEQYF
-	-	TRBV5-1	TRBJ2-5	TGCGCCAGCAGCTTGGGGGAGGACAGCGCCCAAGAGACCCAGTACTTC	CASSLGEDSAQETQYF
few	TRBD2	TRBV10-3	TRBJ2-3	TGTGCCATCAGCGGGAGGGCTAGCACAGATACGCAGTATTTT	CAISGRASTDTQYF
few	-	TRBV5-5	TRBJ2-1	TGTGCCAGCAGTCTCCTTTCAGGGGATTCCTACAATGAGCAGTTCTTC	CASSLLSGDSYNEQFF
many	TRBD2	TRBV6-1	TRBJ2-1	TGTGCCAGCAGTTTACTAGCGGACTCCTACAATGAGCAGTTCTTC	CASSLLADSYNEQFF
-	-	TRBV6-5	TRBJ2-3	TGTGCCAGCAGTTACTTGGACGGAAGCACAGATACGCAGTATTTT	CASSYLDGSTDTQYF
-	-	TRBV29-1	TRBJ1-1	TGCAGCGTTGAAGATCAACGGGGGAGAGAAGCTTTCTTT	CSVEDQRGREAFF
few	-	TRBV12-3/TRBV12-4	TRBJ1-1	TGTGCCAGCAGTTTAGACCTCATGGTAGCTGAAGCTTTCTTT	CASSLDLMVAEAFF
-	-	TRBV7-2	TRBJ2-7	TGTGCCAGCAGCTCCACCCGACAGTACGAGCAGTACTTC	CASSSTRQYEQYF
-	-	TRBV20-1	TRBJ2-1	TGCAGTGCACCGCATGTGAGGGTCGGGGAGCAGTTCTTC	CSAPHVRVGEQFF
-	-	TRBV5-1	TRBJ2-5	TGCGCCAGCATCCCTAGGGACGACGGGGGGACCCAGTACTTC	CASIPRDDGGTQYF
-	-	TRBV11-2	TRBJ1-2	TGTGCCAGCAGCTTAGTCTTGGGAAACTATGGCTACACCTTC	CASSLVLGNYGYTF
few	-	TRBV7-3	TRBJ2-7	TGTGCCAGCAGCTTAAGCTCTCTGGACGCCGGTAAAGGAGAGCAGTACTTC	CASSLSSLDAGKGEQYF
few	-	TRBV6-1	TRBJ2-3	TGTGCCAGCAGTGAAACGACAGCCACATATACGCAGTATTTT	CASSETTATYTQYF
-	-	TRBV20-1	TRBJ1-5	TGCAGTGCTAGAGGAGAGGATACAGAATTCCCTCAGCCCCAGCATTTT	CSARGEDTEFPQPQHF
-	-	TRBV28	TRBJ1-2	TGTGCCAGCAGATCCACAACAGTTCAGAGTTGGGGTGGCTACACCTTC	CASRSTTVQSWGGYTF
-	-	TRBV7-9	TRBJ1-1	TGTGCCAGCAGCTTAGCGGAGGGGAACACTGAAGCTTTCTTT	CASSLAEGNTEAFF
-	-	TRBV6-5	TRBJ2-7	TGTGCCAGCAGTTACTGGGACTCCTCCTACGAGCAGTACTTC	CASSYWDSSYEQYF
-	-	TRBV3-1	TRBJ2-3	TGTGCCAGCAGCCAAGATCCGGCAAATACGCAGTATTTT	CASSQDPANTQYF
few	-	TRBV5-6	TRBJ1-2	TGTGCCAGCAGCTTGGGAGGGCCTGGCTACACCTTC	CASSLGGPGYTF
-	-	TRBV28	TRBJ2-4	TGTGCCACTACGGAGGGAGCCAAAAACATTCAGTACTTC	CATTEGAKNIQYF
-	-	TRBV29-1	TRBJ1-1	TGCAGCGTCGGACCAGGTCGGTTACTCACTGAAGCTTTCTTT	CSVGPGRLLTEAFF
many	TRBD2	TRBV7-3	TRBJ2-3	TGTGCCAGCAGCTTTAGCGGGCCCACAGATACGCAGTATTTT	CASSFSGPTDTQYF
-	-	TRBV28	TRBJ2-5	TGTGCCAGCAGTCCGGACACAGGGAGACTGGGAGAGACCCAGTACTTC	CASSPDTGRLGETQYF
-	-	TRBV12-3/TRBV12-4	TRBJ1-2	TGTGCCAGCAGGGGACCGGGGCAGCCAACCTTAGGGGGGTATGGCTACACCTTC	CASRGPGQPTLGGYGYTF
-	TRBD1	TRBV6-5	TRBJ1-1	TGTGCCAGCAGTAACGTGGGGTACAGGGGGCGGGGGGACCGATCGGAAGCTTTCTTT	CASSNVGYRGRGDRSEAFF
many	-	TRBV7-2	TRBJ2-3	TGTGCCAGCAGTTTACAGGGCACAGATACGCAGTATTTT	CASSLQGTDTQYF
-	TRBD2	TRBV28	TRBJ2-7	TGTGCCAGCAGTTCGTTCGGGAGCGGGGCCTACGAGCAGTACTTC	CASSSFGSGAYEQYF
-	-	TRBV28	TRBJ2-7	TGTGCCAGCAGTTCAGGGTCCTACAATGAGCAGTACTTC	CASSSGSYNEQYF
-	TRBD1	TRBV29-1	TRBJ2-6	TGCAGCGTCCCGGACAGGGGGGGCTCTGGGGCCAACGTCCTGACTTTC	CSVPDRGGSGANVLTF
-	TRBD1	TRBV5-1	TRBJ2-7	TGCGCCAGCAGCTGGGACAGGGGGCGCGACGAGCAGTACTTC	CASSWDRGRDEQYF
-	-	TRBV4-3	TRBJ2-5	TGCGCCAGCAGCCAAGGAGGCGGGAAACAAGAGACCCAGTACTTC	CASSQGGGKQETQYF
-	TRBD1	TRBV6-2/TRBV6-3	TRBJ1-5	TGTGCCAGCAGCGGGACAGGGTGGGAGTTGAGCAATCAGCCCCAGCATTTT	CASSGTGWELSNQPQHF